This paragraph reports one T cell receptor beta chain. Its specificity is not known. This entry comes from a study of cytomegalovirus exposure and HLA in healthy donors. The PCR was carried out with 60 Vbeta primers and 13 Jbeta primers. This table comes from immunoSEQ multiplex PCR, and its TCRdb copy is limited to in-frame clones, with some not included. Here the sample spans about 200,000 clones, roughly 80% being singletons. V was shortened by 4 bases and J by 3 bases, with 9 bases between the two germline ends. The CDR3 consists of 13 residues. Germline CDR1 and CDR2: SQVTM and ANQGSEA. Healthy bone marrow donors made up the cohort. Findings of the study overall: Association of 16,951 TCR beta sequences with HLA alleles was found at 0.05 false discovery rate in a later analysis. Highest at DRB1 and lowest at HLA-C, TCR association rates differed among HLA loci in a later analysis.

The receptor's source is a male donor in good health and CMV-seropositive. The material sequenced was PBMCs. The chain combines TRBV29-1 with TRBJ2-2; perhaps TRBD2 as D (5 bases). The CDR3 DNA follows: TGCAGCGTTGGGACTGGCGACACCGGGGAGCTGTTTTTT. Its translation: CSVGTGDTGELFF.